What follows are 23 T cell receptor beta chains derived from one specimen sequenced in a study of T cells after yellow fever vaccination. Each CDR3 protein is one row after TCRdb ran MiXCR on the 5' RACE reads. The table lists about 260,000 distinct CDR3 sequences, approximately 13% of them singletons. This material consisted of CD4+ T cells sorted from PBMCs, taken 45 days after the yellow fever booster vaccination. The receptor set was obtained from a man between 25 and 39 years old who received the YFV17D yellow fever vaccine.

This clonotype was seen only a few times. V gene TRBV24-1 combines with J gene TRBJ2-7; D remains ambiguous. With 3 bases removed from V and 4 bases from J, the gap between germline ends came to 9 bases. Germline assignment: CDR1 KGHDR and CDR2 SFDVKD. The CDR3 has 13 residues. Here the CDR3 reads CATSDGARYEQYF. In nucleotides, the CDR3 is TGTGCCACCAGTGATGGTGCAAGATACGAGCAGTACTTC.

This clonotype turned up a few times. V gene TRBV20-1 combines with J gene TRBJ2-3, with a possible D match to TRBD2 (6 bases). The CDR3 covers 17 residues. V lost 0 bases to trimming and J lost 3 bases, with 19 bases between them. Germline V gives CDR1 DFQATT, CDR2 SNEGSKA (reference sequence). The CDR3: CSARDLSSQGGTDTQYF. The DNA of the CDR3 is TGCAGTGCTAGAGATCTTTCCAGTCAGGGAGGTACAGATACGCAGTATTTT.

The rearrangement links TRBV7-9 to TRBJ1-5; D perhaps matches TRBD1 (5 bases). The V gene's germline CDR1 is SEHNR and CDR2 FQNEAQ (reference sequence). The CDR3 runs to 13 residues. V was pared by 2 bases and J by 5 bases, with 7 bases between. CDR3 in DNA: TGTGCCAGCAGCTTATCAGGGCATCAGCCCCAGCATTTT. Its translation is CASSLSGHQPQHF.

The rearrangement uses TRBV20-1 and TRBJ2-3, with D perhaps TRBD2 (6 bases). CDR3 size: 15 residues. V was pared by 3 bases and J by 3 bases, with 16 bases between. Germline V gives CDR1 DFQATT, CDR2 SNEGSKA (reference sequence). The chain's CDR3 is CSASPGEVMTDTQYF. CDR3 sequence (DNA): TGCAGTGCTAGTCCGGGGGAGGTCATGACAGATACGCAGTATTTT.

J is TRBJ1-5 and V is TRBV12-3 or TRBV12-4; tentative D call: TRBD1 (5 bases). There are 14 residues in the CDR3. V dropped 4 bases and J dropped 3 bases, with 10 bases sitting between them. The CDR3 loop reads CASSSRDPNQPQHF. DNA for the CDR3: TGTGCCAGCAGTTCGCGGGACCCCAATCAGCCCCAGCATTTT.

This clonotype was observed a handful of times. The V and J genes are TRBV5-4 and TRBJ2-7, with D possibly being TRBD2 (5 bases). The CDR3 runs to 13 residues. The germline V gene encodes CDR1 SGHNT and CDR2 YYREEE (reference sequence). V was clipped by 0 bases and J by 7 bases, with 11 bases between them. The CDR3 nucleotides are TGTGCCAGCAGCTTGGACGCTCCGGGGGAGCAGTACTTC. Amino acids: CASSLDAPGEQYF.

This rearrangement joins TRBV5-1 to TRBJ2-5, with 9 bases that match TRBD1. Germline V gene lookup returns CDR1 SGHRS and CDR2 YFSETQ. V gave up 0 bases and J gave up 1 base; unmatched junction bases: 4. This CDR3 spans 16 amino acids. The CDR3 DNA follows: TGCGCCAGCAGCTTGGGGGGGACAGGGTCCCAAGAGACCCAGTACTTC. This gives the protein CASSLGGTGSQETQYF.

The rearrangement uses TRBV5-5 and TRBJ2-3; 10 positions agree with TRBD2. The J segment lost 8 bases and the V segment lost 0 bases, leaving 12 bases of the junction unmatched. CDR1 and CDR2 (germline): SGHKS, YYEKEE (reference sequence). The CDR3 has 17 residues. CDR3 protein: CASSLGIELAGIGTQYF. For the CDR3, the DNA is TGTGCCAGCAGCTTGGGGATCGAACTAGCGGGAATTGGTACGCAGTATTTT.

A few counts support this clonotype. This rearrangement joins TRBV5-1 to TRBJ1-5; D possibly corresponds to TRBD1 (5 bases). The germline V and J ends were trimmed by 2 bases and 5 bases, with 8 bases remaining between them. This CDR3 contains 13 residues. CDR1 is SGHRS and CDR2 is YFSETQ in the germline V gene. The CDR3 region has the DNA TGCGCCAGCAGCTTTGGGGGAGATCAGCCCCAGCATTTT. As protein: CASSFGGDQPQHF.

This clonotype was recorded a few times. J is TRBJ2-2 and V is TRBV5-1, with D perhaps matching TRBD2 (6 bases). V was trimmed by 7 bases and J by 3 bases, leaving 13 bases between them. From germline, CDR1 is SGHRS and CDR2 YFSETQ. The CDR3 covers 14 residues. CDR3 loop: CASDGGEYTGELFF. In DNA form, the CDR3 reads TGCGCCAGCGATGGCGGGGAATACACCGGGGAGCTGTTTTTT.

The chain recombines TRBV20-1 with TRBJ1-5; D is undetermined. The CDR3 is 15 residues long. CDR1 is DFQATT and CDR2 is SNEGSKA in the germline V gene (reference sequence). Trimming took off 4 bases at V and 0 bases at J, with 13 bases between the two ends. CDR3 sequence (DNA): TGCAGTGCTATGGCCGGGCAAGATAGCAATCAGCCCCAGCATTTT. Encoded protein: CSAMAGQDSNQPQHF.

The chain links TRBV12-3 or TRBV12-4 to TRBJ2-3; D remains ambiguous. The CDR3 length is 14 residues. V lost 0 bases and J 2 bases, leaving 6 bases between the germline ends. The CDR3 is CASSLAAFTDTQYF. The CDR3 DNA is TGTGCCAGCAGTTTAGCGGCATTCACAGATACGCAGTATTTT.

The V call is TRBV3-1, the J call TRBJ2-5, with D possibly being TRBD2 (6 bases). Germline V lookup: CDR1 LGHDT, CDR2 YNNKEL (reference sequence). With 3 bases removed from V and 5 bases from J, the gap between germline ends came to 19 bases. CDR3 size: 16 residues. This chain's CDR3 is CASSHLGTPWEETQYF. CDR3 coding DNA: TGTGCCAGCAGCCACCTCGGGACTCCTTGGGAGGAGACCCAGTACTTC.

This clonotype was observed a few times. CDR3 sequence reads: CASSGTASNQPQHF. The CDR3 region has the DNA TGTGCCAGCAGTGGGACGGCCAGCAATCAGCCCCAGCATTTT. This chain connects TRBV12-3 or TRBV12-4 to TRBJ1-5; a weak D match, TRBD1 (5 bases). Deletions cut 5 bases from V and 1 base from J, with 9 bases between. The CDR3 loop spans 14 amino acids.

A few counts support this clonotype. The rearrangement joins TRBV10-3 to TRBJ2-1; weak D call: TRBD1 (5 bases). Germline lookup yields CDR1 ENHRY and CDR2 SYGVKD. V gave up 2 bases and J gave up 8 bases, with 13 bases separating them. This CDR3 has 14 amino acids. The CDR3 nucleotides are TGTGCCATCAGTGAGGGGGCACTTTCTTATGAGCAGTTCTTC. Its protein product is CAISEGALSYEQFF.

In this sample, this clonotype turned up a few times. This chain links TRBV4-3 with TRBJ2-7; 7 bases are a match to TRBD2. Looked up from germline, CDR1 is LGHNA and CDR2 is YSLEER. The ends lost 0 bases at V and 2 bases at J; junction bases unmatched: 4. The CDR3 spans 15 residues. The CDR3 bases are TGCGCCAGCAGCCAAGAACTAGCGCGAGCCTACGAGCAGTACTTC. It is translated as CASSQELARAYEQYF.

To note about this clonotype: One junction end disagrees with the germline gene, perhaps due to a read error. This chain joins TRBV7-2 and TRBJ2-1; 14 bases are a match to TRBD2. The CDR3 is 13 amino acids. CDR1 SGHTA and CDR2 FQGNSA come from the germline V gene. CDR3 sequence: CASSLGLAGGLLF. The CDR3 DNA sequence: TGTGCCAGCAGCTTAGGACTAGCGGGAGGGCTGCTCTTC.

This clonotype was seen more than once but under ten times. J is TRBJ2-3 and V is TRBV19; D is perhaps TRBD2 (6 bases). Looked up from germline, CDR1 is LNHDA and CDR2 is SQIVND (reference sequence). The length of the CDR3 is 15 residues. The ends were cut back, 8 bases at V and 3 bases at J, with 18 bases in the middle. CDR3 nucleotides: TGTGCCAGTCGGGGGACCCTGGGGCCGACAGATACGCAGTATTTT. It yields the protein CASRGTLGPTDTQYF.

This clonotype was counted a few times. The V and J genes are TRBV20-1 and TRBJ1-3; D uncertain. CDR1 is DFQATT, CDR2 SNEGSKA, per germline (reference sequence). Trimming cost V 1 base and J 0 bases, with 10 bases left between them. The CDR3 covers 15 residues. CDR3 in amino acids: CSARAPWGSGNTIYF. DNA for the CDR3: TGCAGTGCTAGAGCGCCCTGGGGCTCTGGAAACACCATATATTTT.

This clonotype was counted a few times. CDR3 region: CASSLEWQGGNSPLHF. DNA for the CDR3: TGCGCCAGCAGCTTGGAGTGGCAGGGCGGTAATTCACCCCTCCACTTT. The J gene is TRBJ1-6, the V gene TRBV5-1; D is perhaps TRBD1 (5 bases). The CDR3 length is 16 residues. Looked up from germline, CDR1 is SGHRS and CDR2 is YFSETQ. Trimming removed 0 bases from V and 6 bases from J, with 13 bases in between.

This clonotype was seen only a few times. V and J are TRBV20-1 and TRBJ2-3; unclear D gene. The V end lost 4 bases, the J end lost 1 base, and 9 bases lay between the germline ends. Germline V gene data show CDR1 as DFQATT and CDR2 as SNEGSKA (reference sequence). The CDR3 consists of 13 residues. This CDR3 is CSAKFLGTDTQYF. CDR3 DNA: TGCAGTGCTAAATTCCTTGGCACAGATACGCAGTATTTT.

Remarks on this clonotype: At one of its ends the junction is not consistent with the germline gene, which may arise from a read error. This chain joins TRBV2 and TRBJ2-4; D unresolved. CDR3 length: 10 residues. CDR1 is SNHLY, CDR2 FYNNEI, per germline. The DNA of the CDR3 is TGTGGCAGCAGCCTAAACATTCAGTACTTC. It codes for CGSSLNIQYF.

This clonotype was counted between two and nine times. V is TRBV6-2 or TRBV6-3 and J is TRBJ1-5; possibly TRBD1 for D (6 bases). Germline CDR1 reads MNHEY; CDR2 reads SVGEGT. The CDR3 sequence is 15 residues long. V was shortened by 8 bases and J by 5 bases, with 19 bases between the two germline ends. The CDR3 sequence is CASSTGRGGYQPQHF. CDR3 bases: TGTGCCAGCTCGACAGGCCGCGGGGGGTATCAGCCCCAGCATTTT.